The T cell receptor beta chain under discussion was sequenced for a study of cytomegalovirus exposure and HLA in healthy donors (dated by TCRdb to the late 2010s). With respect to the entire study: An earlier analysis of fewer than 750 of the donors reported about 280 Gb of sequence data and 117 million unique TCR beta sequences obtained from around 180 million T cells. Alongside the repertoire data, information on donor age, sex, ethnicity and CMV serostatus was compiled. An early release covering roughly 640 HLA-typed donors comprised approximately 300 gigabases of sequencing data and about 90 million unique TCR sequences. In the later analysis, no new phenotypic data were used to find candidate immune exposures; instead, reliance was placed on TCR beta sequences and their occurrence across donors. The T cell repertoires of around 730 subjects were profiled by immunosequencing and related to cytomegalovirus serostatus. An earlier analysis of some 500 of the donors applied high-throughput TCR beta sequencing to assess whether each TCR beta V gene segment acted as functional or pseudogenic. In a later genetic analysis, genome-wide SNP genotypes for about 55% of the roughly 670 donors were used, and that subset was treated as a discovery cohort. All discovery cohort repertoires had been generated on a single sequencing platform. Typing coverage differed by locus: A, B, C, DRB1 and DQB1 were typed in roughly 620-640 donors, DQA1 in roughly 500, DPA1 in over 600, and DPB1 in about 450. Among several hundred genotyped donors of the cohort, an average of approximately 220,000 unique TCR beta nucleotide sequences was sequenced per donor, of which roughly 17% were non-productive. To study patterns of TCR occurrence, a later analysis re-analyzed previously published TCR beta repertoires from more than 550 donors and added high-resolution HLA genotyping. Besides the first cohort of around 670 subjects, a separate validation cohort made up of over a hundred different subjects was used. The study combined high-throughput TCR immunosequencing, statistical association of individual TCRs with disease status, and machine learning to predict cytomegalovirus infection status. The study aimed to test whether cataloging public T cell receptors could reveal signatures of past pathogen exposure. Roughly 5 DR-DQ haplotypes were handled as single units for association and clustering, since linkage in the cohort was strong. HLA typing covered class I and class II loci at four-digit resolution. The genetic ancestry cluster associated with self-reported Caucasian donors included 81% of the 350 to 500 genotyped donors. The investigation overall reported the following: Cytomegalovirus status was reported to be diagnosed by the classifier with high specificity and sensitivity in both the original and validation cohorts. While some public TCRs were present in many individuals, most TCR sequences turned up only very rarely across donors. Immune exposure information for the cohort was limited to CMV serostatus. Correlated functional status among segregating V segments might reflect linkage disequilibrium, but an unknown experimental factor could not be ruled out. Sequencing depth was assumed to be roughly uniform across donors in the presence/absence analyses, though that assumption may not hold. A later analysis reported that several top co-occurrence clusters appeared linked to parvovirus B19, influenza, CMV and Epstein-Barr virus. In a later analysis, HLA-associated TCR beta chains were found to be more clonally expanded and to have lower generation probabilities than equally common non-associated chains. The authors suggested that the approach could potentially be extended to other disease states and immunological phenotypes. In a later analysis, TCR association rates were found to vary across HLA loci, with the most associated TCRs seen for DRB1 alleles and the fewest for HLA-C alleles. The earlier analysis of fewer than 750 of the donors excluded seventeen rarely observed V segments, including chromosome 9 orphons, because counts were too low. In vitro tests confirmed that a few of the cytomegalovirus-associated TCR beta chains recognize cytomegalovirus antigens. A later genetic analysis associated a missense DCLRE1C variant with V-gene and J-gene trimming of TCR beta chains, and an independent cohort replicated the association. At a false discovery rate of 0.05, a later analysis linked 15,000 to 20,000 TCR beta sequences to specific HLA alleles. A further reported finding was that TCR beta sequences accurately predicted the HLA-A and HLA-B alleles for most subjects in the first cohort. According to a later analysis, most CMV-associated TCR beta chains appeared to be HLA-restricted, and the HLA associations seemed to be driven largely by CMV exposure. Strong co-occurrence of HLA alleles, especially DR and DQ, made assigning TCR associations to individual alleles difficult. A cluster of highly shared sequence variants was judged likely to represent a technical artifact of the sequencing pipeline. Because some donors lacked HLA typing at each locus, the association tests relied only on the typed subset. According to a later genetic analysis, donors in an Asian-associated ancestry cluster had fewer N-insertions in productive TCRs than the approximately 630-donor mean. An earlier analysis of approximately 600 of the donors showed that most TCR beta V segments appeared in productive rearrangements either about 87% or about 30% of the time, which broadly matched IMGT annotations. The study gave a list of about 160 TCR beta chains associated with cytomegalovirus. In this cohort, only TCR beta chains were sequenced, and detectable features were limited by the absence of alpha or paired-chain data. Some IMGT-functional V segments, including TRBV6-2 and TRBV6-3, could not be told apart with the 87-base-pair reads, so those segments were excluded.

The library relied on the immunoSEQ multiplex PCR assay. The multiplex PCR relied on a mix of 60 forward primers for TCR Vbeta segments and 13 reverse primers for TCR Jbeta segments. A multiplex PCR assay on genomic DNA amplified the CDR3 region of rearranged TCR beta genes. On the Illumina HiSeq System, the amplified TCR beta libraries were sequenced as 87-base-pair reads. For the original study's pipeline: Across the 600 to 700 repertoires, a later analysis counted around 80 million unique TCR beta chains, about 10 million of which were shared by at least two donors. A nearest-neighbor algorithm error-corrected the raw reads and collapsed the reads into unique sequences, merging closely related sequences to remove PCR and sequencing errors. V, D and J gene segments were assigned by aligning CDR3 sequences to IMGT reference sequences. For a sequence to be retained, a match of at least six nucleotides to both a V gene segment and a J gene segment was required. A rearrangement was called productive if the CDR3 had no stop codons and remained in frame with V and J, and every other rearrangement was called non-productive. CDR3 was defined by IMGT convention, running from the second conserved V-encoded cysteine to the conserved J-encoded phenylalanine. The earlier analysis of about 640 of the donors excluded any sequence lacking an unambiguous match to a single V gene segment. In an earlier analysis of several hundred of the donors, V segments were called functional above 56.7% productive rearrangements and were called segregating when the between-donor standard deviation exceeded 5%. To diagnose cytomegalovirus status from the catalog of TCR beta chain sequences, a statistical classification framework was built. A later analysis assigned V and J genes by comparing TCR nucleotide sequences with IMGT/GENE-DB human TR gene sequences. A later analysis assigned CDR3 sequences and most-parsimonious VDJ recombination scenarios with the TCRdist pipeline. A later analysis defined each TCR beta chain by its CDR3 amino acid sequence plus V-gene family, and excluded reads lacking a unique V-gene family. In a later analysis, 550 to 650 highly shared, low-generation-probability nucleotide sequences were removed to address suspected cross-contamination and a sequencing artifact. For each public chain, a later analysis derived a clonal expansion index from normalized ranks of inferred template counts within each repertoire. In a later analysis, generation probabilities were computed using a VDJ recombination model fitted to out-of-frame rearrangements, and the results were checked against IGoR. Hypergeometric tests were used in a later analysis to score TCR-TCR, TCR-HLA and TCR-CMV co-occurrence, with a repertoire-size bias correction applied to the TCR pairs. A later analysis estimated false discovery rates by permuting HLA or CMV assignments 20 times. A later analysis grouped co-occurring TCRs with DBSCAN, adding TCRdist sequence similarity when clustering within HLA-allele-positive subsets. For co-occurrence clustering, repertoires with fewer than 30,000 or more than 120,000 public chains were excluded, along with 4 to 6 repertoires with anomalous nucleotide sharing. TCRdb mirrors the immuneACCESS table, restricted to in-frame sequences. Some clones are absent from its copies; in checked studies, under half trace to an unresolved V gene, and the reason for the others is unknown. V and J calls and clone size follow that table, whereas D and trimming were derived from the DNA. This sample has about 130,000 clones in its table, and 83% of those were observed once. The ten biggest clones cover roughly 4% of the sample.

In the case of this clone: Its antigen remains unidentified. Within one base of it there is no much larger clone, and no base qualities were kept.

In total, about 650 healthy bone marrow donors made up the cohort. Cohort members were all nominally healthy when sampled, although unrecorded immune exposures were likely present. The donor tested CMV seropositive, placing the donor among the 289 seropositive members of the cohort. Every donor gave a peripheral blood sample, and the peripheral blood mononuclear cells from that sample were used for TCR beta sequencing. The Qiagen DNeasy Blood Extraction Kit was used to extract genomic DNA from the blood cell samples. Its CDR3 holds 15 amino acids, cysteine through phenylalanine. Only CDR3 DNA remains: 45 bases, in frame from the first base. For this chain, trimming is 4 bases at the V end and 2 bases at the J end, and the number of junction bases without a gene match is 6. Reading the germline V gene gives CDR1 SGHAT and CDR2 FQNNGV.

The sequence is built from TRBV11-2 and TRBJ1-2; the central 8 bases match TRBD1. This receptor was taken from a woman aged 40 to 50 in good health and CMV-seropositive. Sequenced input: PBMCs. In nucleotides, the sequence is TGTGCCAGCAGCTCGCTTCGGACAGGGAACTATGGCTACACCTTC. Its product reads: CASSSLRTGNYGYTF. The CDR3 plus the reference TRBV11-2 and TRBJ1-2 genes for the other parts give the full variable domain: EAGVAQSPRYKIIEKRQSVAFWCNPISGHATLYWYQQILGQGPKLLIQFQNNGVVDDSQLPKDRFSAERLKGVDSTLKIQPAKLEDSAVYLCASSSLRTGNYGYTFGSGTRLTVV.